This T cell receptor beta chain was profiled in a study of blood T cell repertoires in COVID-19. Study-wide background: Sources were T cells, B-cell-depleted T cells, or PBMCs; the material itself was cDNA or gDNA.

The CDR3 runs 14 residues. The study assigned cohorts using participant-reported clinical history. Data came from immunoSEQ multiplex PCR; TCRdb stores just in-frame clones and leaves some out. Counted here are approximately 220,000 clones, approximately 88% occurring once; the ten biggest clones make up around 2.6%. The receptor was isolated from a woman aged 30 to 39 with acute COVID-19. Specimen: PBMCs or T cells enriched from blood (not recorded which). The chain employs TRBV21-1 and TRBJ2-7; TRBD1 is the table's D call, not checked against the DNA. TRBV21-1 is marked as a pseudogene. The CDR3 DNA follows: TGTGCCAGCAGCAACAGGGCAGTAACCTACGAGCAGTACTTC. Protein: CASSNRAVTYEQYF.